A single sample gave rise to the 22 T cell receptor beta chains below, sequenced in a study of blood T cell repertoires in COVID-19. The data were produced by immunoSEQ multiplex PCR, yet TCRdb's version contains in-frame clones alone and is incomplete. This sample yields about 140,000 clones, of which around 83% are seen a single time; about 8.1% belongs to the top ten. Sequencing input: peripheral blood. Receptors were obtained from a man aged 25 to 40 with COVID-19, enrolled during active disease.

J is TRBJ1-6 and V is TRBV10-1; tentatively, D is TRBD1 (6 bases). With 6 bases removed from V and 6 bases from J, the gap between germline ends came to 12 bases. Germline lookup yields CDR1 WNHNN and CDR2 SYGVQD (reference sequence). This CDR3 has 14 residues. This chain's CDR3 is CASSPGQPNSPLHF. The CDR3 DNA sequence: TGCGCCAGCAGCCCCGGACAGCCTAATTCACCCCTCCACTTT.

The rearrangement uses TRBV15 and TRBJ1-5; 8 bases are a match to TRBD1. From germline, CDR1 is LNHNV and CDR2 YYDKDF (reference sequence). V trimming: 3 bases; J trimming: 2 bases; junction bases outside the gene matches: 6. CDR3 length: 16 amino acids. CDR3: CATSSTSGGGNQPQHF. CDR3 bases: TGTGCCACCAGCAGCACATCAGGGGGCGGCAATCAGCCCCAGCATTTT.

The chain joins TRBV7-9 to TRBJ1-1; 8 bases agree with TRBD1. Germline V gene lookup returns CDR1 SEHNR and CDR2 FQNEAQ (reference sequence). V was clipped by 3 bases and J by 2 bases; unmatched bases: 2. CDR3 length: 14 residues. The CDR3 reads CASSLTGVNTEAFF. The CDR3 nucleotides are TGTGCCAGCAGCTTGACAGGGGTTAACACTGAAGCTTTCTTT.

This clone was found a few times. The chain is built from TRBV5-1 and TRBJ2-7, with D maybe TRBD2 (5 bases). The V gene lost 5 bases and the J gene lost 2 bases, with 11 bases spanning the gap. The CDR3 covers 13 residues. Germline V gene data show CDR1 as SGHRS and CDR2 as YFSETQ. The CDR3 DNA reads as TGCGCCAGCAGAGGGAGCCAAGCCTACGAGCAGTACTTC. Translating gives CASRGSQAYEQYF.

Here the CDR3 reads CASSIGEEFSGNTIYF. Written as DNA, the CDR3 is TGTGCCAGTAGTATAGGCGAAGAGTTCTCTGGAAACACCATATATTTT. The chain links TRBV19 to TRBJ1-3; no definite D call. V dropped 1 base and J dropped 0 bases, with 10 bases sitting between them. Germline V CDR1 and CDR2: LNHDA, SQIVND (reference sequence). The CDR3 totals 16 residues.

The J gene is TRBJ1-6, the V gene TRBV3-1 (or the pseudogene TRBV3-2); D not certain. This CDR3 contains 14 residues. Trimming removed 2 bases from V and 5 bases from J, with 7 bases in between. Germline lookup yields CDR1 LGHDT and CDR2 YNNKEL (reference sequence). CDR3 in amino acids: CASSQIRDNSPLHF. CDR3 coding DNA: TGTGCCAGCAGCCAAATTAGAGATAATTCACCCCTCCACTTT.

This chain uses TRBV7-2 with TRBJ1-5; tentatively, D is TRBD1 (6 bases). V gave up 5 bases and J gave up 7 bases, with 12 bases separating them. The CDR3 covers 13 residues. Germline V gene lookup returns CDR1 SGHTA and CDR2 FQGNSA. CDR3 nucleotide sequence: TGTGCCAGCAGCCCACACGGACAGCAGCCCCAGCATTTT. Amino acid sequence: CASSPHGQQPQHF.

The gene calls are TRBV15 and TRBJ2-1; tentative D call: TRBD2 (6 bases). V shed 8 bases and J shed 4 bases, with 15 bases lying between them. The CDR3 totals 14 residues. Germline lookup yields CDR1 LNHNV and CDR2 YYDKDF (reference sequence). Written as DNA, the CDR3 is TGTGCCACCTCCGAGCTAGCGTTGTACAATGAGCAGTTCTTC. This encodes CATSELALYNEQFF.

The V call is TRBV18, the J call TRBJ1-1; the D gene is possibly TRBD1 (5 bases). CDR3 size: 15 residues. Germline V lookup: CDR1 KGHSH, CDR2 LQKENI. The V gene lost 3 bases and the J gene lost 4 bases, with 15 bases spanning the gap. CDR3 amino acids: CASSPPSLGPTEAFF. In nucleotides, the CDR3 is TGTGCCAGCTCACCCCCCTCCCTGGGGCCCACTGAAGCTTTCTTT.

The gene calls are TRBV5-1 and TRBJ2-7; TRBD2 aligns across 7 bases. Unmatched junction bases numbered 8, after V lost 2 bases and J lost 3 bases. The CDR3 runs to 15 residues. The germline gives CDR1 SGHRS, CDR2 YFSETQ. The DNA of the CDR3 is TGCGCCAGCAGCTTAAGCAGGGAGGGTCGCTACGAGCAGTACTTC. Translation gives CASSLSREGRYEQYF.

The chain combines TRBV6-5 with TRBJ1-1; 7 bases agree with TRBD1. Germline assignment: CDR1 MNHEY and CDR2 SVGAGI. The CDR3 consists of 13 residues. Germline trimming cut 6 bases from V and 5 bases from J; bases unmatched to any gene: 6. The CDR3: CASRLQQGTEAFF. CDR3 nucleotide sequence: TGTGCCAGCAGGCTACAACAGGGGACTGAAGCTTTCTTT.

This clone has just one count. CDR3 sequence (DNA): TGCGCCAGCAGTGAGCCCGGACAGGGCTTTTCTACGACTGAAGCTTTCTTT. This gives the protein CASSEPGQGFSTTEAFF. This sequence joins TRBV10-2 and TRBJ1-1, with TRBD1 identical over 8 bases. The CDR3 is 17 residues long. V gave up 2 bases and J gave up 5 bases; unmatched junction bases: 13. Germline V gene data show CDR1 as WSHSY and CDR2 as SAAADI.

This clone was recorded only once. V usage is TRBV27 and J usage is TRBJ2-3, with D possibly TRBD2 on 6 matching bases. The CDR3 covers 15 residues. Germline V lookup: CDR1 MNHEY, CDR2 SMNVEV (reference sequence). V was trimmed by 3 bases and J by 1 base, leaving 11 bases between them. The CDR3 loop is CASSLAGLGTDTQYF. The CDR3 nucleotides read TGTGCCAGCAGTTTGGCGGGATTGGGCACAGATACGCAGTATTTT.

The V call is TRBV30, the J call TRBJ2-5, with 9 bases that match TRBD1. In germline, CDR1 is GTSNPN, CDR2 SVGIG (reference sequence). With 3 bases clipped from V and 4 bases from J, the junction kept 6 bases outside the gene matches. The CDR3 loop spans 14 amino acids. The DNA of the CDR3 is TGTGCCTGGAGCCCCGGGACAGGGAGAGAGACCCAGTACTTC. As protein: CAWSPGTGRETQYF.

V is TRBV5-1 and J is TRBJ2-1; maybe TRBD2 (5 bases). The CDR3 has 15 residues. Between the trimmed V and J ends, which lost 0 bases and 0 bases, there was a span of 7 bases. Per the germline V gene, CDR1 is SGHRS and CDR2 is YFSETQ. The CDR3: CASSLGTSSYNEQFF. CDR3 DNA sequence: TGCGCCAGCAGCTTGGGGACTTCCTCCTACAATGAGCAGTTCTTC.

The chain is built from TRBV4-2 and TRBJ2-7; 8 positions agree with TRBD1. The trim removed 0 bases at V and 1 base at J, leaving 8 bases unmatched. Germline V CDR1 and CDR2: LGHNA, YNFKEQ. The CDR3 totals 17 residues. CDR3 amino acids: CASSQDLQGTGSYEQYF. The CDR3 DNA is TGTGCCAGCAGCCAAGATCTGCAAGGGACAGGATCCTACGAGCAGTACTTC.

CDR3 bases: TGTGCCAGCAGCTCCTGGCCGGAGACGACCCAGTACTTC. Its translation is CASSSWPETTQYF. The chain recombines TRBV11-2 with TRBJ2-5; D is unresolved. Trimming took off 4 bases at V and 7 bases at J, with 13 bases between the two ends. The CDR3 is 13 residues long. From germline, CDR1 is SGHAT and CDR2 FQNNGV.

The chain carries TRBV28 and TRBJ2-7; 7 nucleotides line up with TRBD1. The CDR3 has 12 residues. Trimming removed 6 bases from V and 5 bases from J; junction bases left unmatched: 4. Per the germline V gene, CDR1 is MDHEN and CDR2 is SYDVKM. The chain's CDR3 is CASRKTGNEQYF. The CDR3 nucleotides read TGTGCCAGCAGAAAGACAGGGAACGAGCAGTACTTC.

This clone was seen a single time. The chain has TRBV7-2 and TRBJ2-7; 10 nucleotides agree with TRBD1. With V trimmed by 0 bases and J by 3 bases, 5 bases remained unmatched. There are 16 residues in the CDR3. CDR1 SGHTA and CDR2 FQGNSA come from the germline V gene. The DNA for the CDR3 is TGTGCCAGCAGCTTAGCGACAGGGGGCGGAAACTACGAGCAGTACTTC. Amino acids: CASSLATGGGNYEQYF.

The CDR3 reads CATSDSDKDGYTF. CDR3 DNA sequence: TGTGCCACCAGTGATTCGGACAAAGATGGCTACACCTTC. The chain links TRBV24-1 to TRBJ1-2; maybe TRBD1 (5 bases). The CDR3 runs 13 residues. Germline CDR1 is KGHDR and CDR2 is SFDVKD. V shed 2 bases and J shed 6 bases, with 9 bases lying between them.

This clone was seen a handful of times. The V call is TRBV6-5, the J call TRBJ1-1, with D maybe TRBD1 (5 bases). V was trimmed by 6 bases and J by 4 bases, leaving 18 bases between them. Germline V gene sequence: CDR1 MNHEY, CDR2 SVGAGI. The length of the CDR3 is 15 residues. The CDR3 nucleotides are TGTGCCAGCAGCAGGGACTTAGGGGAGAGCACTGAAGCTTTCTTT. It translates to CASSRDLGESTEAFF.

CDR3: CATSDRQGQETQYF. CDR3 nucleotide sequence: TGTGCCACCAGTGATAGACAGGGTCAGGAGACCCAGTACTTC. The J gene is TRBJ2-5, the V gene TRBV24-1; TRBD1 matches at 7 bases. J gave up 5 bases and V 3 bases, and 5 bases lay outside the gene matches. The germline V gene encodes CDR1 KGHDR and CDR2 SFDVKD. The CDR3 loop spans 14 amino acids.